These 7 T cell receptor beta chains were sequenced from one sample in a study of molecular identifiers for immune sequencing clone quantification. TCRdb fed the PCR reads into MiXCR, producing one record per CDR3 protein. This sample carries about 510,000 distinct CDR3 sequences, roughly 23% of them seen once, and the ten largest clones take approximately 0.84%. Sequencing was carried out using naive CD8+ T cells from blood, with Jurkat cell RNA spiked in. The subset denotes: FACS-sorted CD8+CD4-CCR7+CD45RA+ naive T cells. These receptors originate from a human donor in good health. Some libraries in this study had Jurkat cell RNA spiked in.

The gene calls are TRBV4-2 and TRBJ2-7; D is ambiguous. This CDR3 region has 15 residues. Trimming stripped 1 base from V and 3 bases from J, with 13 bases between. Germline CDR1 reads LGHNA; CDR2 reads YNFKEQ. The CDR3 DNA follows: TGTGCCAGCAGCCAAGGTGGGTCGACGATCTACGAGCAGTACTTC. This gives the protein CASSQGGSTIYEQYF.

The table lists this clonotype with many counts. The chain joins TRBV7-3 to TRBJ2-1; D unclear. Germline V lookup: CDR1 SGHTA, CDR2 FQGTGA. The CDR3 has 15 residues. V shed 1 base and J shed 1 base, with 8 bases lying between them. For the CDR3, the DNA is TGTGCCAGCAGCTTAATAAGGAAATCCTACAATGAGCAGTTCTTC. It specifies CASSLIRKSYNEQFF.

This sequence joins TRBV6-1 and TRBJ2-7, with D perhaps matching TRBD1 or TRBD2 (5 bases each). V was trimmed by 4 bases and J by 6 bases, leaving 28 bases between them. This CDR3 has 18 residues. Germline CDR1 reads MNHNS; CDR2 reads SASEGT. The CDR3 protein is CASSGRWDGPYLRGEQYF. The CDR3 coding sequence is TGTGCCAGCAGTGGCCGTTGGGACGGACCTTATTTACGGGGCGAGCAGTACTTC.

This clonotype has just a few counts. J is TRBJ1-1 and V is TRBV27; no reliable D call. Between the trimmed V and J ends, which lost 5 bases and 4 bases, there was a span of 11 bases. There are 13 residues in the CDR3. Germline assignment: CDR1 MNHEY and CDR2 SMNVEV (reference sequence). CDR3 sequence reads: CASSINFRTEAFF. The CDR3, as DNA: TGTGCCAGCAGTATAAACTTCCGCACTGAAGCTTTCTTT.

This clonotype occurred many times. The CDR3: CAWSVSKGAEAFF. The DNA of the CDR3 is TGTGCCTGGAGTGTCTCCAAGGGCGCTGAAGCTTTCTTT. The chain couples TRBV30 to TRBJ1-1; the D is unclear. CDR3 size: 13 residues. Trimming shortened V by 0 bases and J by 6 bases, and 11 bases separated the two germline ends. The germline CDR1 and CDR2 sequences are GTSNPN and SVGIG (reference sequence).

At least ten counts were recorded for this clonotype. This chain connects TRBV5-1 to TRBJ2-7; 11 positions match TRBD2. There are 16 residues in the CDR3. Unmatched junction bases numbered 5, after V lost 0 bases and J lost 3 bases. From germline, CDR1 is SGHRS and CDR2 YFSETQ. The CDR3 is CASSLVLGLADYEQYF. In DNA, the CDR3 is TGCGCCAGCAGCTTGGTTTTGGGACTAGCGGACTACGAGCAGTACTTC.

Notes on this clonotype: A much larger clone differs by one base, so this may be a read error. CDR3 DNA: TGCGCCAGCAGTGCGGGGTCAGCAGGCACTGAAGCTTTATTT. Translating it yields CASSAGSAGTEALF. The rearrangement joins TRBV10-1 to TRBJ1-1, with unresolved D. CDR3 length: 14 residues. CDR1 is WNHNN, CDR2 SYGVQD, per germline (reference sequence).